This T cell receptor beta chain was sequenced in a study of T cell repertoires in cytomegalovirus infection. Study-wide background: Indicated by public TCR beta signatures were CMV infection and matching HLA type.

Germline CDR1 reads LGHNA; CDR2 reads YSLEER. This CDR3 has 15 residues. Trimming took 0 bases from V and 5 from J, leaving 11 bases between them. This clonotype was seen only a few times. Its matching antigen is unknown. Study-wide results and caveats: In two of eight donors, the top clonotype was HLA-C-restricted CMV-specific. There were carriers of CMV plus the relevant HLA, and cumulative public TCR beta family frequency identified them.

A single record per CDR3 protein comes from TCRdb applying MiXCR to the reads. Among under 200,000 distinct CDR3 sequences, 28% were seen once, and the ten largest hold roughly 29%. The chain combines TRBV4-3 with TRBJ1-5, with D possibly matching TRBD1 (5 bases). The source of this sequence is a human donor in good health (CMV status not recorded). Some clones in this sample may be carry-over from other donors' samples. The sequenced sample was PBMCs. In DNA, the CDR3 is TGCGCCAGCAGCCAAGATGGGGGTAACGATCAGCCCCAGCATTTT. It codes for CASSQDGGNDQPQHF.